The 21 T cell receptor beta chains below come from one sample, sequenced in a study of cytomegalovirus exposure and HLA in healthy donors. With 60 Vbeta and 13 Jbeta primers, the PCR was carried out. Libraries were prepared by immunoSEQ multiplex PCR; TCRdb keeps only in-frame clonotypes and omits some of them. The data show about 120,000 clones, around 77% seen once. Sequencing input: PBMCs. These TCRs come from a human donor in good health.

The V and J genes are TRBV11-3 and TRBJ2-5, with 8 positions matching TRBD1. The end of the DNA fits TRBJ2-7 better, so the J call may be wrong. Germline V gives CDR1 SGHNT, CDR2 YENEEA. The length of the CDR3 is 18 residues. The CDR3 spells CASSLAWGRQGSSYEQYF. As DNA, the CDR3 is TGTGCCAGCAGCTTAGCATGGGGACGACAGGGGAGCTCCTACGAGCAGTACTTC.

The V call is TRBV11-3, the J call TRBJ2-1; 10 nucleotides line up with TRBD2. J was trimmed by 7 bases and V by 3 bases; bases with no gene match: 12. Germline-derived CDR1 and CDR2 are SGHNT and YENEEA. CDR3 length: 17 residues. Written as DNA, the CDR3 is TGTGCCAGCAGCTTCGTCGCTAGCGGGAGAGGCGGGAATGAGCAGTTCTTC. Its translation: CASSFVASGRGGNEQFF.

The chain combines TRBV7-7 with TRBJ2-5; 10 nucleotides align to TRBD2. The CDR3 sequence is 14 residues long. Losses at the gene ends were 3 bases for V and 5 bases for J; bases not matched to a gene: 3. Germline V lookup: CDR1 SSHAT, CDR2 FNYEAQ (reference sequence). For the CDR3, the DNA is TGTGCCAGCAGCTTTAGCGGGAGGAGTGAGACCCAGTACTTC. This codes for CASSFSGRSETQYF.

This clone was observed a few times. The gene calls are TRBV4-2 and TRBJ2-2; D is possibly TRBD2 (6 bases). The CDR3 consists of 17 residues. Germline CDR1 and CDR2: LGHNA and YNFKEQ. V lost 0 bases and J 0 bases, leaving 11 bases between the germline ends. The CDR3 spells CASSQDLAGSNTGELFF. In DNA, the CDR3 is TGTGCCAGCAGCCAAGATCTTGCGGGGTCGAACACCGGGGAGCTGTTTTTT.

This clone has just a few counts. The V and J genes are TRBV5-4 and TRBJ2-3; TRBD2 agrees at 10 bases. This CDR3 region has 16 residues. With V trimmed by 3 bases and J by 3 bases, 7 bases remained unmatched. In germline, CDR1 is SGHNT, CDR2 YYREEE (reference sequence). CDR3 in amino acids: CASSSGLAEGTDTQYF. In DNA, the CDR3 is TGTGCCAGCAGCTCAGGACTAGCGGAGGGGACAGATACGCAGTATTTT.

This clone was seen more than once but under ten times. This chain connects TRBV5-1 to TRBJ2-5, with 9 bases identical to TRBD2. Germline CDR1 SGHRS, CDR2 YFSETQ. The trim removed 3 bases at V and 1 base at J, leaving 13 bases unmatched. The CDR3 covers 18 residues. The CDR3, as DNA: TGCGCCAGCAGCTCTGGACTAGCGAGTGGGCCCGGCCAAGAGACCCAGTACTTC. Protein product: CASSSGLASGPGQETQYF.

In DNA, the CDR3 is TGTGCCAGCAGCGCGAGGACACTTGTACAAGAGACCCAGTACTTC. It translates to CASSARTLVQETQYF. The chain carries TRBV9 and TRBJ2-5; maybe TRBD1 (5 bases). V lost 3 bases and J lost 2, with 14 bases in between. This CDR3 contains 15 residues. Germline loops: CDR1 SGDLS, CDR2 YYNGEE.

V is TRBV5-1 and J is TRBJ2-7; no firm D call. V lost 6 bases and J lost 1, with 14 bases in between. Germline-derived CDR1 and CDR2 are SGHRS and YFSETQ. The CDR3 extends over 14 amino acids. For the CDR3, the DNA is TGCGCCAGCAAGAGGTCTTCTGGTTCCTACGAGCAGTACTTC. Protein product: CASKRSSGSYEQYF.

This clone was seen only a few times. This chain connects TRBV29-1 to TRBJ2-1; D not resolved. V lost 0 bases, J lost 10 bases, and 10 bases lay in between. Germline V gene lookup returns CDR1 SQVTM and CDR2 ANQGSEA. This CDR3 is 12 amino acids long. This CDR3 reads CSVEEWAREQFF. The CDR3, as DNA: TGCAGCGTTGAAGAGTGGGCCCGGGAGCAGTTCTTC.

The chain joins TRBV19 to TRBJ2-2; possibly TRBD1 for D (6 bases). This CDR3 is built from 17 residues. In germline, CDR1 is LNHDA, CDR2 SQIVND (reference sequence). V dropped 4 bases and J dropped 5 bases, with 20 bases sitting between them. The CDR3 protein is CASSRHRVVRGTGELFF. CDR3 bases: TGTGCCAGTAGTAGACACAGGGTGGTTCGTGGAACCGGGGAGCTGTTTTTT.

J is TRBJ2-7 and V is TRBV15, with 10 bases matching TRBD1. V dropped 0 bases and J dropped 4; count of bases not matched to a gene: 3. The CDR3 loop spans 15 amino acids. Germline assignment: CDR1 LNHNV and CDR2 YYDKDF (reference sequence). In DNA, the CDR3 is TGTGCCACCAGCAGAGACGGGACAGGGGCGTACGAGCAGTACTTC. Residues: CATSRDGTGAYEQYF.

The chain has TRBV9 and TRBJ2-7; 8 nucleotides line up with TRBD1. Germline values: CDR1 SGDLS, CDR2 YYNGEE. This CDR3 region has 16 residues. With V trimmed by 0 bases and J by 1 base, 6 bases remained unmatched. The CDR3 protein is CASSVAQGARSYEQYF. CDR3 sequence (DNA): TGTGCCAGCAGCGTAGCCCAGGGGGCGCGGTCCTACGAGCAGTACTTC.

The chain has TRBV25-1 and TRBJ2-6, with D possibly TRBD1 on 5 matching bases. Germline lookup yields CDR1 MGHDK and CDR2 SYGVNS. V gave up 3 bases and J gave up 2 bases, with 8 bases separating them. CDR3 length equals 15 residues. The CDR3 loop is CASSESRAGANVLTF. CDR3 coding DNA: TGTGCCAGCAGTGAGAGCAGGGCTGGGGCCAACGTCCTGACTTTC.

The J gene is TRBJ2-1, the V gene TRBV5-1; TRBD2 is a possible D gene (6 bases). V lost 3 bases, J lost 3 bases, and 13 bases lay in between. CDR3 size: 15 residues. Germline V gene lookup returns CDR1 SGHRS and CDR2 YFSETQ. The DNA of the CDR3 is TGCGCCAGCAGCTCCGAGGGGCGGGGCTACAATGAGCAGTTCTTC. Its protein is CASSSEGRGYNEQFF. The entire variable domain, with the rest obtained from reference TRBV5-1 and TRBJ2-1, is as follows: KAGVTQTPRYLIKTRGQQVTLSCSPISGHRSVSWYQQTPGQGLQFLFEYFSETQRNKGNFPGRFSGRQFSNSRSEMNVSTLELGDSALYLCASSSEGRGYNEQFFGPGTRLTVL.

This clone was recorded a few times. The J gene is TRBJ1-3, the V gene TRBV6-5; no reliable D call. The germline gives CDR1 MNHEY, CDR2 SVGAGI. Trimming pared 8 bases from V and 1 base from J, leaving 6 bases between. This CDR3 is 12 amino acids long. This chain's CDR3 is CASGASGNTIYF. CDR3 nucleotides: TGTGCCAGCGGAGCTTCTGGAAACACCATATATTTT.

This clone was seen a few times. The V and J genes are TRBV15 and TRBJ2-7; D remains unclear. Germline loops: CDR1 LNHNV, CDR2 YYDKDF (reference sequence). V lost 3 bases, J lost 2 bases, and 20 bases lay in between. CDR3 length: 17 residues. In DNA, the CDR3 is TGTGCCACCAGCAGTCTACTGGGCTATCCCCAGCCCTACGAGCAGTACTTC. This gives the protein CATSSLLGYPQPYEQYF.

The rearrangement links TRBV2 to TRBJ1-4; 9 bases are shared with TRBD1. The junction had 7 bases not matched to a gene; V was cut back by 6 bases and J by 8 bases. Germline CDR1 and CDR2: SNHLY and FYNNEI. The CDR3 sequence is 14 residues long. The CDR3 here is CASREGTGNEKLFF. CDR3 nucleotide sequence: TGTGCCAGCAGGGAGGGGACAGGGAACGAAAAACTGTTTTTT.

The V call is TRBV5-8, the J call TRBJ1-1; possible D gene TRBD1, 5 bases. Germline V CDR1 and CDR2: SGHTS, YDEGEE. The V end was cut by 1 base, the J end by 6 bases, with 16 bases between. This CDR3 spans 15 amino acids. The CDR3 nucleotides read TGTGCCAGCAGCTTGAAGGGGCTTACTTATCCTGAAGCTTTCTTT. This translates into CASSLKGLTYPEAFF.

This clone was found a few times. The V gene is TRBV6-5, the J gene TRBJ2-7, with a tentative D call TRBD2 (6 bases). CDR1 and CDR2 from the germline V gene are MNHEY and SVGAGI. The V end was cut by 5 bases, the J end by 4 bases, with 18 bases between. This CDR3 comprises 15 residues. Here the CDR3 reads CASSPPGAGVYEQYF. The CDR3 DNA sequence: TGTGCCAGCAGTCCCCCCGGAGCGGGTGTTTACGAGCAGTACTTC.

This clone showed up just a few times. The J gene is TRBJ1-5, the V gene TRBV6-4; weak D call: TRBD1 (6 bases). Trimming left V 0 bases short and J 5 bases short, with 17 bases between. Germline CDR1 MRHNA, CDR2 SNTAGT. The CDR3 consists of 17 residues. CDR3 sequence reads: CASSDSGGRGRHQPQHF. DNA of the CDR3: TGTGCCAGCAGTGACTCAGGGGGGAGGGGTCGTCATCAGCCCCAGCATTTT.

The chain uses TRBV27 and TRBJ2-7; D is ambiguous. CDR3 length: 14 amino acids. Trimming removed 5 bases at V and 3 bases at J, with 14 bases between. The germline V gene has CDR1 MNHEY and CDR2 SMNVEV (reference sequence). CDR3 sequence (DNA): TGTGCCAGCAGTCAATACGACGGGTACTACGAGCAGTACTTC. Protein: CASSQYDGYYEQYF.